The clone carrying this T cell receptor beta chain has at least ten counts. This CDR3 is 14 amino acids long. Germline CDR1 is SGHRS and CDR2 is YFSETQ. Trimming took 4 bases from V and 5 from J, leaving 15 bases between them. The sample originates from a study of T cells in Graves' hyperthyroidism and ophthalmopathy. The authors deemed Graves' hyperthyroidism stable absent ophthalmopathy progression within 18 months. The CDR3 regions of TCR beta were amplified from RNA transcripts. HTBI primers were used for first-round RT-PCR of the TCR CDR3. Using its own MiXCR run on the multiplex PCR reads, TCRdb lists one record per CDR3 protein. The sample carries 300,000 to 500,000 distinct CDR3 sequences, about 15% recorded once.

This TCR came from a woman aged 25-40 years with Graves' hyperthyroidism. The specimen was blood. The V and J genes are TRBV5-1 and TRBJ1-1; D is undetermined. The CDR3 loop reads CASSRRGEGTEAFF. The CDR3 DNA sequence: TGCGCCAGCAGCCGTCGCGGGGAGGGAACTGAAGCTTTCTTT.